The 5 T cell receptor beta chains given below trace back to one sample, sequenced in a study of OX40 agonist ivuxolimab in advanced cancers. Sequenced by immunoSEQ multiplex PCR; TCRdb stores in-frame clones only, minus some. Of about 10,000 clones listed, 70% to 90% are singletons. The material sequenced was CD4+ or CD8+ T cells sorted from blood, taken in a trial of the OX40 agonist ivuxolimab. These receptors all come from an adult with an advanced solid tumor such as melanoma, head and neck, liver or kidney cancer.

CDR3 sequence reads: CASSRTTGGLFPGANVLTF. The CDR3 DNA follows: TGCGCCAGCAGCCGCACCACAGGGGGACTCTTTCCTGGGGCCAACGTCCTGACTTTC. The chain couples TRBV4-1 to TRBJ2-6; 8 positions match TRBD1. CDR1 is MGHRA, CDR2 YSYEKL, per germline. Trimming took 4 bases from V and 2 from J; bases not matched to a gene: 13. This CDR3 comprises 19 residues.

This chain links TRBV14 with TRBJ1-1; D is uncertain. Germline V gives CDR1 SGHDN, CDR2 FVKESK. The CDR3 has 14 amino acids. Between the trimmed V and J ends, which lost 4 bases and 2 bases, there was a span of 11 bases. CDR3 loop: CASSLAAVNTEAFF. CDR3 DNA sequence: TGTGCCAGCAGCCTGGCGGCGGTTAACACTGAAGCTTTCTTT.

This chain uses TRBV7-6 with TRBJ2-1, with D uncertain. The CDR3 extends over 11 amino acids. Germline CDR1 is SGHVS and CDR2 is FNYEAQ. The V gene lost 1 base and the J gene lost 6 bases, with 1 base spanning the gap. CDR3 region: CASSLGNEQFF. The CDR3 DNA sequence: TGTGCCAGCAGCTTAGGCAATGAGCAGTTCTTC.

The rearrangement uses TRBV9 and TRBJ1-1, with unresolved D. This CDR3 is built from 13 residues. Germline CDR1 and CDR2: SGDLS and YYNGEE. Trimming took off 0 bases at V and 7 bases at J, with 10 bases between the two ends. CDR3 in amino acids: CASSVGGGDEAFF. In DNA form, the CDR3 reads TGTGCCAGCAGCGTAGGGGGAGGAGATGAAGCTTTCTTT.

CDR3 amino acids: CASSTTSGGADTQYF. CDR3 DNA sequence: TGTGCCAGCAGTACGACTAGCGGGGGGGCGGATACGCAGTATTTT. The V call is TRBV7-9, the J call TRBJ2-3; 14 bases are shared with TRBD2. V dropped 6 bases and J dropped 6; count of bases not matched to a gene: 5. Germline lookup yields CDR1 SEHNR and CDR2 FQNEAQ (reference sequence). The CDR3 is 15 residues long.